This is a list of T cell receptor beta chains from one sample in a study of regulatory dendritic cells for organ transplantation. The data were produced by immunoSEQ multiplex PCR, yet TCRdb's version contains in-frame clones alone and is incomplete. The table has some 12,000 clones, 62% seen once. Antigens of these TCRs are unknown. Sequencing used naive CD8+ T cells from blood cultured with dendritic cells. These receptors originate from a human donor in good health. Both conserved end residues are part of each CDR3. The D gene is left open where the match is weak. Some rows mark clone size as missing; the rest say once, few, many or name a class of expanded clone.

D gene	J gene	V gene	clone size	CDR3 protein	CDR3 DNA
NA	TRBJ2-7	TRBV7-2	few	CASSLERGSRSYEQYF	TGTGCCAGCAGCTTAGAACGGGGGAGCCGCTCCTACGAGCAGTACTTC
NA	TRBJ1-1	TRBV5-6	few	CASSIRNTEAFF	TGTGCCAGCAGCATTAGGAACACTGAAGCTTTCTTT
NA	TRBJ1-3	TRBV4-1	NA	CASSARSGLGNTIYF	TGCGCCAGCAGCGCTCGATCGGGACTAGGAAACACCATATATTTT
TRBD2	TRBJ2-1	TRBV28	NA	CASSLAESSYNEQFF	TGTGCCAGCAGTCTAGCGGAGAGCTCCTACAATGAGCAGTTCTTC
NA	TRBJ2-5	TRBV11-2	NA	CASSLIRVTTQETQYF	TGTGCCAGCAGCTTAATCCGTGTGACTACCCAAGAGACCCAGTACTTC
TRBD1	TRBJ2-2	TRBV11-3	few	CASSSRDRPAGELFF	TGTGCCAGCAGTTCTAGGGACAGGCCCGCCGGGGAGCTGTTTTTT
NA	TRBJ1-2	TRBV6-1	NA	CASSEWVKGPYGYTF	TGTGCCAGCAGTGAATGGGTAAAGGGGCCATATGGCTACACCTTC
TRBD2	TRBJ2-7	TRBV6-6	once	CASSVSGGAVYEQYF	TGTGCCAGCAGTGTTAGCGGGGGGGCCGTCTACGAGCAGTACTTC
TRBD1	TRBJ2-7	TRBV27	NA	CASSLVGGHEQYF	TGTGCCAGCAGTTTGGTAGGGGGCCACGAGCAGTACTTC
TRBD1	TRBJ1-4	TRBV25-1	NA	CASSEYTGGGNEKLFF	TGTGCCAGCAGTGAATATACAGGGGGAGGAAATGAAAAACTGTTTTTT
NA	TRBJ1-1	TRBV5-6	few	CASRTTGRRNTEAFF	TGTGCCAGCAGGACTACCGGACGACGAAACACTGAAGCTTTCTTT
NA	TRBJ2-5	TRBV11-2	NA	CASSLELVSQETQYF	TGTGCCAGCAGCTTAGAGTTGGTCAGCCAAGAGACCCAGTACTTC
NA	TRBJ2-4	TRBV18	few	CASSPIGGISAKNIQYF	TGTGCCAGCTCACCGATCGGGGGAATATCCGCCAAAAACATTCAGTACTTC
NA	TRBJ2-1	TRBV7-3	NA	CASSQGLSNEQFF	TGTGCCAGCAGCCAGGGCCTATCCAATGAGCAGTTCTTC
NA	TRBJ1-1	TRBV19	NA	CASALGMGGTEAFF	TGTGCCAGTGCCCTGGGTATGGGGGGCACTGAAGCTTTCTTT
TRBD1	TRBJ1-6	TRBV6-1	NA	CASSLDRSGSPLHF	TGTGCCAGCAGTCTGGACAGGTCTGGTTCACCCCTCCACTTT
NA	TRBJ2-2	TRBV19	NA	CASSWDTNTGELFF	TGTGCCAGTAGCTGGGACACTAACACCGGGGAGCTGTTTTTT
TRBD1	TRBJ1-1	TRBV7-8	NA	CASSADRATEAFF	TGTGCCAGCAGCGCGGACAGGGCCACTGAAGCTTTCTTT
TRBD1	TRBJ2-3	TRBV4-1	few	CASSQEGTGGEGTDTQYF	TGCGCCAGCAGCCAAGAGGGGACAGGGGGTGAGGGCACAGATACGCAGTATTTT
NA	TRBJ1-2	TRBV7-9	few	CASSFGGQISYGYTF	TGTGCCAGCAGCTTTGGAGGACAGATTTCCTATGGCTACACCTTC
NA	TRBJ2-5	TRBV11-3	NA	CASSYLAFRETQYF	TGTGCCAGCAGCTACTTAGCTTTCCGAGAGACCCAGTACTTC